What follows is one T cell receptor beta chain and its context. In the original workflow: From reference gene primer amplification, estimates of nucleated cell counts were derived. Sequencing used immunoSEQ multiplex PCR; TCRdb keeps in-frame clones, though not all of them. That table is the source of V, J and clone size, and D and trimming were worked out from the DNA. The sample carries 150,000 to 200,000 clones, around 86% recorded once. This entry belongs to a study of blood T cell repertoires in COVID-19. Study at large: Italy, Spain and the United States were the sources of the convalescent and acute COVID-19 samples. PBMCs, B-cell-depleted T cells, or T cells provided the cDNA or gDNA that made up the material.

CDR1 MNHEY and CDR2 SMNVEV come from the germline V gene (reference sequence). The junction had 9 bases not matched to a gene; V was cut back by 6 bases and J by 6 bases. The CDR3 spans 15 residues. The receptor's source is a woman older than 75 in a cohort sampled during active or convalescent COVID-19. Sequenced input: peripheral blood. The chain uses TRBV27 and TRBJ2-5; 11 bases agree with TRBD2. CDR3 protein: CASRKTSGNLQTQYF. The CDR3 DNA is TGTGCCAGCAGGAAGACTAGCGGGAACCTGCAGACCCAGTACTTC.